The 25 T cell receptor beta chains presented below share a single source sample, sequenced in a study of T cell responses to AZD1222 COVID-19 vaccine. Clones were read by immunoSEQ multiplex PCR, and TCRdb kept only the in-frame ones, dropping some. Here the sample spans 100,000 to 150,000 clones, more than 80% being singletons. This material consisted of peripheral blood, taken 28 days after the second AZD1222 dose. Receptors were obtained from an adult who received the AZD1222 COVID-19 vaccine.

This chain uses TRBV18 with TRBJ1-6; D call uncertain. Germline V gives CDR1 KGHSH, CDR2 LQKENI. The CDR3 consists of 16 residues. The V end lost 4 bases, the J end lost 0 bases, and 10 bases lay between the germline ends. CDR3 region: CASSLAGSSYNSPLHF. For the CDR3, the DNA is TGTGCCAGCTCACTTGCTGGAAGCTCCTATAATTCACCCCTCCACTTT.

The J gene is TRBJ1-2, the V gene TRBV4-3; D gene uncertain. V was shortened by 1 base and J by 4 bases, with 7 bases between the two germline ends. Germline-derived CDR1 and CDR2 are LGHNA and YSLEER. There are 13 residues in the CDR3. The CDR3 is CASSQGEAYGYTF. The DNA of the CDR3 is TGCGCCAGCAGCCAAGGGGAGGCCTATGGCTACACCTTC.

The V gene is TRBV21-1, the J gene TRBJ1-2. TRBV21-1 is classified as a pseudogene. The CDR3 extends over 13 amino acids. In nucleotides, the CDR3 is TGTGCCAGCAGCCCCACGTCGGTAGGAGGCTACACCTTC. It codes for CASSPTSVGGYTF.

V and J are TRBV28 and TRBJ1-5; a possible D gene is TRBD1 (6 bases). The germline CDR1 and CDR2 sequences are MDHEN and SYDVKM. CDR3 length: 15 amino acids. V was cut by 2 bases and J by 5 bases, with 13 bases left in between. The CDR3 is CASSLGVRGDQPQHF. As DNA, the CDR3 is TGTGCCAGCAGTTTAGGGGTTAGGGGGGATCAGCCCCAGCATTTT. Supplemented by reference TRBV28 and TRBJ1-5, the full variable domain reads DVKVTQSSRYLVKRTGEKVFLECVQDMDHENMFWYRQDPGLGLRLIYFSYDVKMKEKGDIPEGYSVSREKKERFSLILESASTNQTSMYLCASSLGVRGDQPQHFGDGTRLSIL.

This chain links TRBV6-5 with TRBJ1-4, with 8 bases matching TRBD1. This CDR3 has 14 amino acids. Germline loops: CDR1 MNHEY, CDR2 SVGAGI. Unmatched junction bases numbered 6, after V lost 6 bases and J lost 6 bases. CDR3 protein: CASRDRERDEKLFF. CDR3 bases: TGTGCCAGCAGGGACAGGGAGAGGGATGAAAAACTGTTTTTT.

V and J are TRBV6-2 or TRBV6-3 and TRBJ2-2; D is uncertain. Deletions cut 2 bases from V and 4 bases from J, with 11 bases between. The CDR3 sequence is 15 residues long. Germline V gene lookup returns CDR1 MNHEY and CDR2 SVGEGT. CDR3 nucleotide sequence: TGTGCCAGCAGTTACGTTGTGGCCCGCACCGGGGAGCTGTTTTTT. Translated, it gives CASSYVVARTGELFF.

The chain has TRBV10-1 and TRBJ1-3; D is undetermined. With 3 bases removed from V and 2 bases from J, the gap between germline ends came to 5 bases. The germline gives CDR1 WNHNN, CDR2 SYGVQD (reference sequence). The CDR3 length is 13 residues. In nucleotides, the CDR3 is TGCGCCAGCAGTGATTTTCCTGGAAACACCATATATTTT. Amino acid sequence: CASSDFPGNTIYF.

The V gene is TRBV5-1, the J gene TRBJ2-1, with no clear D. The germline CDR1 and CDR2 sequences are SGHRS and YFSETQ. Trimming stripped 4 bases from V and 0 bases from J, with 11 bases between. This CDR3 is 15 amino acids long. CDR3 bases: TGCGCCAGCAGCAACCCCACGAGCTCCTACAATGAGCAGTTCTTC. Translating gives CASSNPTSSYNEQFF.

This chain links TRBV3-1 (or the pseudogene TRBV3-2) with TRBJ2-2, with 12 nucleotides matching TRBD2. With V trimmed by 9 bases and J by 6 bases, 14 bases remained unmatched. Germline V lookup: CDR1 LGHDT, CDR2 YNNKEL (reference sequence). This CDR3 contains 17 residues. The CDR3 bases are TGTGCCAGTGCCCTGCGCCTAGCGGGGGGGCAGTCCGGGGAGCTGTTTTTT. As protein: CASALRLAGGQSGELFF.

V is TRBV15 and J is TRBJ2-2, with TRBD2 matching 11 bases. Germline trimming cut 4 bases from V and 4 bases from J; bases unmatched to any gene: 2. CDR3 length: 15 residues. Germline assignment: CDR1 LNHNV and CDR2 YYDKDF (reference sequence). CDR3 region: CATSTGTSGTGELFF. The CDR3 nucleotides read TGTGCCACCAGCACCGGGACTAGCGGCACCGGGGAGCTGTTTTTT.

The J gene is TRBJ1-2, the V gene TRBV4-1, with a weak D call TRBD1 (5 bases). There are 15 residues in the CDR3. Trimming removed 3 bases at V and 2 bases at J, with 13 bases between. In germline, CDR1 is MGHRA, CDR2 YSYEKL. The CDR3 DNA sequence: TGCGCCAGCAGCCACCCGGGACGGAGAAACTATGGCTACACCTTC. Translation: CASSHPGRRNYGYTF.

For the CDR3, the DNA is TGTGCCAGCAGCTCGATGGATTATGATGGCTACACCTTC. Its protein product is CASSSMDYDGYTF. The genes are TRBV9 and TRBJ1-2; no firm D call. Germline assignment: CDR1 SGDLS and CDR2 YYNGEE. This CDR3 is 13 amino acids long. Between the trimmed V and J ends, which lost 4 bases and 6 bases, there was a span of 13 bases.

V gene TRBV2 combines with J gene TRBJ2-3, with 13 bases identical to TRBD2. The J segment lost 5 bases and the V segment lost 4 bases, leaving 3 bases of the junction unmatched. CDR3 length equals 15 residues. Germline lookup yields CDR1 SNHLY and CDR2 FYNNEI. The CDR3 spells CASSAGLAGRDTQYF. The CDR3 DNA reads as TGTGCCAGCAGTGCGGGACTAGCGGGGAGAGATACGCAGTATTTT.

The CDR3 sequence is CASKYSTGGYGYTF. CDR3 bases: TGTGCCAGCAAGTACTCTACAGGCGGGTATGGCTACACCTTC. The chain is built from TRBV6-2 or TRBV6-3 and TRBJ1-2; D is perhaps TRBD1 (5 bases). Trimming removed 7 bases from V and 5 bases from J, with 17 bases in between. CDR1 and CDR2 from the germline V gene are MNHEY and SVGEGT. The CDR3 spans 14 residues.

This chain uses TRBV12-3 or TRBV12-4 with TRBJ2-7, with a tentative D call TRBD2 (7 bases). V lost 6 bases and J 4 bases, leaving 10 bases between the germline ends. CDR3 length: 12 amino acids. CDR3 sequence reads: CASSRGGYEQYF. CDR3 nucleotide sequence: TGTGCCAGCAGCAGGGGAGGGTACGAGCAGTACTTC.

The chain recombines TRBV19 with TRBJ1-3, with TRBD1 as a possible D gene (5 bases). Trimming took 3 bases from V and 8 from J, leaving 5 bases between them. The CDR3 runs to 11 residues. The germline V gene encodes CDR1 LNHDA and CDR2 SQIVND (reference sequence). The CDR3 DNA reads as TGTGCCAGTAGTATGGGGCACACCATATATTTT. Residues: CASSMGHTIYF.

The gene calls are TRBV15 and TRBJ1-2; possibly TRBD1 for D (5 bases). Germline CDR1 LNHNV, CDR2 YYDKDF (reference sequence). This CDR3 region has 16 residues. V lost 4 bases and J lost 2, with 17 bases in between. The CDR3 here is CATSTEGGALNYGYTF. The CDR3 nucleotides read TGTGCCACCAGCACGGAAGGCGGGGCCTTGAACTATGGCTACACCTTC.

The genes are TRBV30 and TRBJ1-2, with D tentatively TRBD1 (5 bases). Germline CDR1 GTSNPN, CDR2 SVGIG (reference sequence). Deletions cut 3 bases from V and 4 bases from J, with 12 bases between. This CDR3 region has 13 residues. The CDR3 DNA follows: TGTGCCTGGAGGGCGAGCGGGACCTATGGCTACACCTTC. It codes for CAWRASGTYGYTF.

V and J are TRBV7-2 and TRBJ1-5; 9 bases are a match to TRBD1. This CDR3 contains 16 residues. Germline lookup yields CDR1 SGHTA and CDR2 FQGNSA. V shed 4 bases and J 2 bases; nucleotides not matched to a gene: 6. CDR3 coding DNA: TGTGCCAGCAGCTCGACAGGGGGGGTAGGCAATCAGCCCCAGCATTTT. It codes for CASSSTGGVGNQPQHF. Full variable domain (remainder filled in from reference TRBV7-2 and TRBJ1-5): GAGVSQSPSNKVTEKGKDVELRCDPISGHTALYWYRQSLGQGLEFLIYFQGNSAPDKSGLPSDRFSAERTGGSVSTLTIQRTQQEDSAVYLCASSSTGGVGNQPQHFGDGTRLSIL.

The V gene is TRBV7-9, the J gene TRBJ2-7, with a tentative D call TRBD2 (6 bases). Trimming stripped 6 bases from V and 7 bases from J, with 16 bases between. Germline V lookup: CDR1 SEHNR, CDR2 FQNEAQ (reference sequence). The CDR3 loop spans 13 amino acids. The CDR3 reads CASSRISAGEQYF. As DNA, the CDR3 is TGTGCCAGCAGTCGTATCAGCGCGGGGGAGCAGTACTTC.

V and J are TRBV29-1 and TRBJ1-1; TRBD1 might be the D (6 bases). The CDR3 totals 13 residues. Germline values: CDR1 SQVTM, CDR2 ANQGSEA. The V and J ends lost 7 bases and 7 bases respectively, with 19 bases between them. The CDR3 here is CSAGARGGIEAFF. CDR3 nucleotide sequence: TGCAGCGCAGGGGCTCGGGGAGGAATTGAAGCTTTCTTT.

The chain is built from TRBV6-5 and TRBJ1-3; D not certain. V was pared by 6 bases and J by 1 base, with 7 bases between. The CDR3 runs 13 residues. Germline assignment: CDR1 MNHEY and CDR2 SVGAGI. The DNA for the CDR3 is TGTGCCAGCAGCGCAAATTCTGGAAACACCATATATTTT. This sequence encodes CASSANSGNTIYF.

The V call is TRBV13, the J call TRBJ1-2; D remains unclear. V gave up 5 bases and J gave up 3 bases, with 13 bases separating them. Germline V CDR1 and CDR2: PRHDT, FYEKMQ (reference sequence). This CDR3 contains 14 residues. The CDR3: CASSHPGSHYGYTF. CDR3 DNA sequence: TGTGCCAGCAGCCACCCCGGGTCTCACTATGGCTACACCTTC.

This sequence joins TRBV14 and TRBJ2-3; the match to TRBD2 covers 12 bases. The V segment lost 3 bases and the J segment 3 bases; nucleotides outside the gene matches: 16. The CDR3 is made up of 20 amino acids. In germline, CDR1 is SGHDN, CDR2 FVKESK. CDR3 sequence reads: CASSQETRALAGGPTDTQYF. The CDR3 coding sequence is TGTGCCAGCAGCCAGGAAACCCGGGCGCTAGCGGGGGGGCCTACAGATACGCAGTATTTT.

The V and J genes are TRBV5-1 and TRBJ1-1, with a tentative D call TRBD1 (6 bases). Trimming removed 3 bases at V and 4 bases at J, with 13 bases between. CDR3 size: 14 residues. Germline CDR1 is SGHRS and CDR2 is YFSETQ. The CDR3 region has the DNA TGCGCCAGCAGCTCAGGGGATAGTGGCACTGAAGCTTTCTTT. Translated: CASSSGDSGTEAFF.